One sample yielded the 16 T cell receptor beta chains listed below, sequenced in a study of vaccination effects on CD4 cells after COVID-19. These receptors' targets are unknown. Following culture for approximately ten days, CD4+ T cells were isolated. Participants each got two BNT162b2 or mRNA-1273 vaccine doses. Sequenced by immunoSEQ multiplex PCR; TCRdb stores in-frame clones only, minus some. The data show around 66,000 clones, about 74% seen once. The source was CD4+ T cells from PBMCs cultured without peptide, collected after COVID-19 vaccination. The receptors shown here come from a human donor who received a COVID-19 vaccine.

In this sample, this clone turned up a few times. V and J are TRBV28 and TRBJ1-5; D is unresolved. This CDR3 region has 12 residues. Trimming shortened V by 5 bases and J by 13 bases, and 15 bases separated the two germline ends. The germline V gene has CDR1 MDHEN and CDR2 SYDVKM. CDR3 sequence (DNA): TGTGCCAGCAGTGGAGCCCGGGAACCTCAGCATTTT. As protein: CASSGAREPQHF.

In its sample, this clone is medium-sized. The chain is built from TRBV27 and TRBJ1-1, with D tentatively TRBD1 (5 bases). V was shortened by 4 bases and J by 2 bases, with 11 bases between the two germline ends. This CDR3 region has 14 residues. Per germline, CDR1 MNHEY and CDR2 SMNVEV (reference sequence). The CDR3 DNA reads as TGTGCCAGCAGTTCCAGGGTCGGTAACACTGAAGCTTTCTTT. Translating it yields CASSSRVGNTEAFF.

The chain joins TRBV7-3 to TRBJ1-2; D not certain. The V gene lost 2 bases and the J gene lost 2 bases, with 12 bases spanning the gap. Germline CDR1 SGHTA, CDR2 FQGTGA. The CDR3 totals 15 residues. The CDR3 DNA reads as TGTGCCAGCAGCTTAGGCGGTACACTAAACTATGGCTACACCTTC. Amino acid sequence: CASSLGGTLNYGYTF.

The V call is TRBV30, the J call TRBJ2-3; 7 bases are a match to TRBD1. The CDR3 is 14 residues long. Trimming cost V 5 bases and J 4 bases; bases outside gene matches: 9. Germline CDR1 reads GTSNPN; CDR2 reads SVGIG (reference sequence). This CDR3 reads CAWGRGTVPDTQYF. The CDR3 DNA is TGTGCCTGGGGCAGGGGGACAGTCCCAGATACGCAGTATTTT.

V usage is TRBV5-1 and J usage is TRBJ2-1; the D gene is possibly TRBD1 (5 bases). Trimming cost V 1 base and J 7 bases, with 21 bases left between them. Germline V gene lookup returns CDR1 SGHRS and CDR2 YFSETQ. The CDR3 runs 17 residues. CDR3 sequence reads: CASSLSASAGPQNEQFF. The CDR3 region has the DNA TGCGCCAGCAGCTTGTCGGCCTCGGCAGGGCCACAGAATGAGCAGTTCTTC. Drawing the rest from reference TRBV5-1 and TRBJ2-1, the complete variable domain is KAGVTQTPRYLIKTRGQQVTLSCSPISGHRSVSWYQQTPGQGLQFLFEYFSETQRNKGNFPGRFSGRQFSNSRSEMNVSTLELGDSALYLCASSLSASAGPQNEQFFGPGTRLTVL.

The chain combines TRBV19 with TRBJ2-5, with D uncertain. Germline-derived CDR1 and CDR2 are LNHDA and SQIVND (reference sequence). The V end was cut by 2 bases, the J end by 4 bases, with 11 bases between. This CDR3 is built from 14 residues. CDR3: CASSILGLGETQYF. The CDR3 coding sequence is TGTGCCAGTAGTATACTAGGGTTAGGAGAGACCCAGTACTTC.

The chain uses TRBV12-5 and TRBJ2-3; D possibly corresponds to TRBD2 (5 bases). The CDR3 is 12 amino acids. Germline V gene data show CDR1 as LGHNT and CDR2 as FRNRAP. V shed 6 bases and J shed 6 bases, with 10 bases lying between them. For the CDR3, the DNA is TGTGCTAGTGGCAATAGCGTCGATACGCAGTATTTT. Residues: CASGNSVDTQYF.

V usage is TRBV5-1 and J usage is TRBJ2-3; D call uncertain. CDR1 SGHRS and CDR2 YFSETQ come from the germline V gene. Trimming pared 4 bases from V and 0 bases from J, leaving 3 bases between. The CDR3 runs to 12 residues. CDR3 bases: TGCGCCAGCAGCCCTAGCACAGATACGCAGTATTTT. Its protein is CASSPSTDTQYF.

In its sample, this clone was seen a few times. V usage is TRBV7-8 and J usage is TRBJ1-5; no clear D. V was clipped by 1 base and J by 7 bases, with 17 bases between them. CDR3 length: 16 amino acids. Germline V gene data show CDR1 as SGHVS and CDR2 as FQNEAQ. The CDR3 DNA reads as TGTGCCAGCAGCTTAGGACTGCAGAGGGCAGGCCAGCCCCAGCATTTT. Encoded protein: CASSLGLQRAGQPQHF.

V usage is TRBV28 and J usage is TRBJ1-1; 8 bases are a match to TRBD1. Germline lookup yields CDR1 MDHEN and CDR2 SYDVKM. Trimming took 6 bases from V and 0 from J; bases not matched to a gene: 9. This CDR3 spans 16 amino acids. The CDR3 is CASRPGQGKMNTEAFF. The CDR3 coding sequence is TGTGCCAGCAGACCAGGACAGGGTAAGATGAACACTGAAGCTTTCTTT.

This clone was recorded only once. The gene calls are TRBV5-6 and TRBJ1-6; 8 nucleotides match TRBD1. After removal of 3 bases from V and 9 bases from J, the junction contained 8 bases not matched to a gene. The CDR3 loop spans 15 amino acids. CDR1 is SGHDT and CDR2 is YYEEEE in the germline V gene. CDR3 region: CASSWGQALSSPLHF. Written as DNA, the CDR3 is TGTGCCAGCAGCTGGGGACAGGCTCTTAGTTCACCCCTCCACTTT.

The V call is TRBV24-1, the J call TRBJ2-5; D remains unclear. V was trimmed by 0 bases and J by 8 bases, leaving 9 bases between them. The CDR3 length is 13 residues. Germline-derived CDR1 and CDR2 are KGHDR and SFDVKD. The CDR3 here is CATSDLQRITQYF. DNA of the CDR3: TGTGCCACCAGTGATTTGCAGCGTATCACCCAGTACTTC.

V usage is TRBV5-1 and J usage is TRBJ1-6; 7 bases fit TRBD1. Per germline, CDR1 SGHRS and CDR2 YFSETQ. CDR3 length: 16 amino acids. V lost 2 bases, J lost 9 bases, and 11 bases stayed unmatched. DNA of the CDR3: TGCGCCAGCAGCTTCCTTCCTCAGGGGGACTCTTCACCCCTCCACTTT. Protein product: CASSFLPQGDSSPLHF.

This clone was counted a single time. The CDR3 coding sequence is TGCGCCAGCAGCTTGGCGCCAGGCCAAGGCGGTTCACCCCTCCACTTT. It is translated as CASSLAPGQGGSPLHF. J is TRBJ1-6 and V is TRBV5-1; D remains ambiguous. CDR1 SGHRS and CDR2 YFSETQ come from the germline V gene. Trimming took 0 bases from V and 9 from J, leaving 16 bases between them. The CDR3 totals 16 residues.

This chain joins TRBV29-1 and TRBJ1-1; TRBD1 agrees at 10 bases. Per germline, CDR1 SQVTM and CDR2 ANQGSEA. This CDR3 has 13 residues. V was clipped by 3 bases and J by 6 bases; unmatched bases: 4. The CDR3 region is CSVDDRGRAEAFF. In DNA form, the CDR3 reads TGCAGCGTTGACGACAGGGGGCGGGCTGAAGCTTTCTTT.

The V and J genes are TRBV5-1 and TRBJ2-1; 8 bases align to TRBD1. J was trimmed by 4 bases and V by 2 bases; bases with no gene match: 5. The CDR3 sequence is 15 residues long. The V gene's germline CDR1 is SGHRS and CDR2 YFSETQ. CDR3 sequence (DNA): TGCGCCAGCAGCTTTGACAGGGGACTTTACAATGAGCAGTTCTTC. Translating gives CASSFDRGLYNEQFF. The variable domain in full, with the rest retrieved from reference TRBV5-1 and TRBJ2-1, is KAGVTQTPRYLIKTRGQQVTLSCSPISGHRSVSWYQQTPGQGLQFLFEYFSETQRNKGNFPGRFSGRQFSNSRSEMNVSTLELGDSALYLCASSFDRGLYNEQFFGPGTRLTVL.